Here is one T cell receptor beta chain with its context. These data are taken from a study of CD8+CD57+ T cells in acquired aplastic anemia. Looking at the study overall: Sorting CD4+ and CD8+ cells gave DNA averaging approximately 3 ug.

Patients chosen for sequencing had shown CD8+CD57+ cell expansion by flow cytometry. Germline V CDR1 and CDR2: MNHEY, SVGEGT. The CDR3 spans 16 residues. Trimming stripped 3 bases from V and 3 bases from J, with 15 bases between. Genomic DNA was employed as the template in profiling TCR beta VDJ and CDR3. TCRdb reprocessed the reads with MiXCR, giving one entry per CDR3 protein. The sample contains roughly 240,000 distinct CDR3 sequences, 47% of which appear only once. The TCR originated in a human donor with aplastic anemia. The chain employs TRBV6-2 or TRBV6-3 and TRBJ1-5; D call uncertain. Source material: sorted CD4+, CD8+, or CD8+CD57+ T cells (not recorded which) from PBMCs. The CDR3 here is CASSYALRQVNQPQHF. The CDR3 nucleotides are TGTGCCAGCAGTTATGCCCTCCGGCAGGTCAATCAGCCCCAGCATTTT.